These 32 T cell receptor beta chains were all obtained from the same sample, sequenced in a study of T cells in women clearing cervical HPV infection. Clones were read by immunoSEQ multiplex PCR, and TCRdb kept only the in-frame ones, dropping some. Its table lists 20,000 to 25,000 clones. Sequenced sample: blood buffy coat. The receptors here all came from a woman between 18 and 75 years old with a cervical HPV16 infection that either progressed to CIN3+ or cleared (not recorded which).

In the case of this clone: The read falls 3 residues short of the CDR3 end, and the missing part is taken from the germline J gene. The chain has TRBV20-1 and TRBJ2-5; 7 bases fit TRBD1. This CDR3 has 13 residues. The germline gives CDR1 DFQATT, CDR2 SNEGSKA (reference sequence). After removal of 3 bases from V and 7 bases from J, the junction contained 8 bases not matched to a gene. The sequenced part of the CDR3 DNA is TGCAGTGCTAGTCGGGACAGCGCGCGGACC. Translated, it gives CSASRDSART. The entire CDR3 protein is CSASRDSARTQYF.

About this clone: The sequence runs out 3 residues before the end of the CDR3; the remainder is reconstructed from the germline J gene. The gene calls are TRBV5-1 and TRBJ1-6; 7 positions agree with TRBD1. V trimming: 4 bases; J trimming: 8 bases; junction bases outside the gene matches: 6. Per germline, CDR1 SGHRS and CDR2 YFSETQ. There are 14 residues in the CDR3. This CDR3 is CASSLGQIDSPLHF. The sequenced CDR3 bases are TGCGCCAGCAGCCTGGGACAGATCGATTCACCC.

About this clone: The CDR3 end lies 3 residues beyond the end of the read and is filled in from the germline J gene. The rearrangement links TRBV7-3 to TRBJ2-1; 8 nucleotides agree with TRBD2. The CDR3 sequence is 14 residues long. Germline V gives CDR1 SGHTA, CDR2 FQGTGA. V gave up 3 bases and J gave up 9 bases; unmatched junction bases: 7. CDR3 amino acids: CASSLGTSGSEQFF. The part of the CDR3 DNA that was read is TGTGCCAGCAGCTTGGGGACTAGTGGTAGTGAG.

To note about this clone: With the read ending 3 residues before the CDR3 end, the germline J gene is used to fill in that end. This sequence joins TRBV19 and TRBJ2-6; 7 bases fit TRBD1. The CDR3 has 17 amino acids. Germline V lookup: CDR1 LNHDA, CDR2 SQIVND (reference sequence). With V trimmed by 1 base and J by 3 bases, 6 bases remained unmatched. The CDR3 loop reads CASSIAEGAGGANVLTF. CDR3 bases read: TGTGCCAGTAGTATAGCTGAGGGGGCGGGTGGGGCCAACGTC.

With respect to this clone: The read falls 3 residues short of the CDR3 end, and the missing part is taken from the germline J gene. The genes are TRBV20-1 and TRBJ2-1; 9 bases are a match to TRBD1. The V gene end was trimmed by 6 bases and the J gene end by 7 bases; junction bases not matched to a gene: 10. The germline gives CDR1 DFQATT, CDR2 SNEGSKA (reference sequence). The CDR3 extends over 14 amino acids. CDR3 DNA, as far as it was read: TGCAGTGCCATGGACAGGGGTTTCCTAAATGAG. This encodes CSAMDRGFLNE. The full CDR3 reads CSAMDRGFLNEQFF.

In the case of this clone: The sequenced fragment ends 3 residues before the CDR3 boundary, so the rest is inferred from the germline J gene. The genes are TRBV5-6 and TRBJ2-5; 8 bases agree with TRBD1. There are 14 residues in the CDR3. In germline, CDR1 is SGHDT, CDR2 YYEEEE. The V segment lost 2 bases and the J segment 5 bases; nucleotides outside the gene matches: 5. This chain's CDR3 is CASSLPGGGETQYF. Incomplete CDR3 DNA: TGTGCCAGCAGCTTACCAGGGGGCGGGGAGACC.

About this clone itself: Coverage ceases 3 residues before the CDR3 finishes, and the germline J gene fills in the end. This chain links TRBV5-4 with TRBJ2-2; perhaps TRBD2 as D (6 bases). The CDR3 length is 16 residues. Between the trimmed V and J ends, which lost 0 bases and 0 bases, there was a span of 9 bases. The V gene's germline CDR1 is SGHNT and CDR2 YYREEE (reference sequence). This chain's CDR3 is CASSLEGGANTGELFF. Incomplete CDR3 DNA: TGTGCCAGCAGCTTGGAGGGCGGGGCGAACACCGGGGAG. The complete variable domain, with remaining parts taken from reference TRBV5-4 and TRBJ2-2, reads ETGVTQSPTHLIKTRGQQVTLRCSSQSGHNTVSWYQQALGQGPQFIFQYYREEENGRGNFPPRFSGLQFPNYSSELNVNALELDDSALYLCASSLEGGANTGELFFGEGSRLTVL.

A remark on this clone: From the germline J gene comes the end of the CDR3, since the read stops 3 residues before it. The chain has TRBV11-2 and TRBJ2-3; the match to TRBD1 covers 7 bases. CDR1 is SGHAT, CDR2 FQNNGV, per germline. CDR3 length equals 13 residues. V was pared by 4 bases and J by 4 bases, with 2 bases of the junction left unmatched. CDR3 protein: CASSSGTADTQYF. CDR3 DNA, as far as it was read: TGTGCCAGCAGCTCAGGGACAGCAGATACG.

About this clone itself: The CDR3 end lies 3 residues beyond the end of the read and is filled in from the germline J gene. The chain has TRBV28 and TRBJ1-1, with D possibly matching TRBD1 (6 bases). The CDR3 totals 13 residues. Germline CDR1 MDHEN, CDR2 SYDVKM. The CDR3 region is CASSSGTIKGAFF. The CDR3 bases that were read are TGTGCCAGCAGTTCGGGGACAATTAAAGGA. The full variable domain, in which reference TRBV28 and TRBJ1-1 provide the parts outside the CDR3, is DVKVTQSSRYLVKRTGEKVFLECVQDMDHENMFWYRQDPGLGLRLIYFSYDVKMKEKGDIPEGYSVSREKKERFSLILESASTNQTSMYLCASSSGTIKGAFFGQGTRLTVV.

As to this clone: Read sequence stops 3 residues before the CDR3 end, and the germline J gene provides the missing end. The chain carries TRBV11-2 and TRBJ1-3, with a tentative D call TRBD1 (6 bases). V was trimmed by 1 base and J by 6 bases, leaving 7 bases between them. The V gene's germline CDR1 is SGHAT and CDR2 FQNNGV. The CDR3 length is 13 residues. The CDR3 loop reads CASSLGTENTIYF. Partial CDR3 DNA: TGTGCCAGCAGCTTAGGGACAGAAAACACC.

As to this clone: The observed sequence ends 3 residues before the CDR3 terminus, with the missing tail filled in from the germline J gene. The chain joins TRBV5-1 to TRBJ2-1, with 9 bases matching TRBD2. CDR3 length: 16 amino acids. Germline CDR1 is SGHRS and CDR2 is YFSETQ. V gave up 6 bases and J gave up 8 bases; unmatched junction bases: 15. The part of the CDR3 DNA that was read is TGCGCCAGCACCAATGTAGGCGGGAGGGTAAAGGATGAG. Translation: CASTNVGGRVKDE. The full CDR3 sequence reads CASTNVGGRVKDEQFF.

Of note for this clone: With the read ending 3 residues before the CDR3 end, the germline J gene is used to fill in that end. The V and J genes are TRBV29-1 and TRBJ1-1, with TRBD1 identical over 8 bases. The CDR3 sequence is 18 residues long. Germline V CDR1 and CDR2: SQVTM, ANQGSEA. The part of the CDR3 DNA that was read is TGCAGCGTTGAAGAACTGGGTTCAGGGGGCGTTTGGAGCTTCCAA. This sequence encodes CSVEELGSGGVWSFQ. The CDR3, in full, reads CSVEELGSGGVWSFQAFF.

Notes on this clone: Within the sample, other DNA sequences also encode this same CDR3. This CDR3 reads CASSGNRQGYEQYF. The covered CDR3 bases are TGTGCCAGCAGTGGGAACAGACAGGGCTACGAG. The chain couples TRBV6-1 to TRBJ2-7; 7 bases are a match to TRBD1. The sequenced fragment ends 3 residues before the CDR3 boundary, so the rest is inferred from the germline J gene. Germline loops: CDR1 MNHNS, CDR2 SASEGT. The CDR3 covers 14 residues. J lost 3 bases, V lost 4 bases, and 6 bases had no gene match.

Concerning this clone: The CDR3 is cut off 3 residues early in the read; its end comes from the germline J gene. V is TRBV5-1 and J is TRBJ2-1, with 10 nucleotides matching TRBD1. Germline V CDR1 and CDR2: SGHRS, YFSETQ. V shed 0 bases and J 3 bases; nucleotides not matched to a gene: 6. The CDR3 spans 17 residues. The covered CDR3 bases are TGCGCCAGCAGCTTGGCCGCCGGGACAGGGGACTACAATGAG. Residues: CASSLAAGTGDYNE. The full CDR3 protein reads CASSLAAGTGDYNEQFF.

On this clone: The read terminates 3 residues before the CDR3 end, so the remaining end is supplied by the germline J gene. The chain recombines TRBV30 with TRBJ1-5; D is perhaps TRBD1 (5 bases). V gave up 2 bases and J gave up 2 bases, with 13 bases separating them. From germline, CDR1 is GTSNPN and CDR2 SVGIG (reference sequence). This CDR3 has 15 residues. The CDR3 sequence: CAWSRGESGNQPQHF. The DNA read from the CDR3 is TGTGCCTGGAGTCGGGGGGAATCGGGCAATCAGCCC.

Of note for this clone: The read stops 3 residues short of the end of the CDR3; the missing end is completed from the germline J gene. The rearrangement uses TRBV19 and TRBJ1-6, with D possibly TRBD1 on 5 matching bases. CDR1 is LNHDA and CDR2 is SQIVND in the germline V gene (reference sequence). The ends were cut back, 3 bases at V and 5 bases at J, with 11 bases in the middle. The CDR3 totals 15 residues. CDR3 DNA, as far as it was read: TGTGCCAGTAGTATGGGCAGGGTTGATAATTCACCC. This translates into CASSMGRVDNSP. The full CDR3 is CASSMGRVDNSPLHF.

In the case of this clone: The read ends 3 residues early relative to the CDR3; the germline J gene fills the gap. The rearrangement uses TRBV28 and TRBJ2-5; 8 bases are shared with TRBD1. This CDR3 is built from 15 residues. Germline assignment: CDR1 MDHEN and CDR2 SYDVKM. V lost 2 bases and J lost 5; bases outside the gene matches: 7. CDR3: CASSLGGRTGETQYF. The part of the CDR3 DNA that was read is TGTGCCAGCAGTTTAGGGGGGCGGACAGGGGAGACC.

Comments on this clone: The read ends 3 residues before the CDR3 terminus; that terminus is restored from the germline J gene. J is TRBJ2-7 and V is TRBV5-1; D not resolved. Trimming stripped 7 bases from V and 2 bases from J, with 13 bases between. The germline V gene encodes CDR1 SGHRS and CDR2 YFSETQ. This CDR3 comprises 13 residues. The CDR3 loop reads CASSNDLAYEQYF. CDR3 DNA, as far as it was read: TGCGCCAGCTCCAACGACTTAGCCTACGAG.

A note on this clone: The read falls 3 residues short of the CDR3 end, and the missing part is taken from the germline J gene. This chain connects TRBV2 to TRBJ2-1, with TRBD2 as a possible D gene (6 bases). CDR1 and CDR2 (germline): SNHLY, FYNNEI. The CDR3 covers 14 residues. Trimming left V 4 bases short and J 9 bases short, with 16 bases between. CDR3 protein: CASSGFSGSGEQFF. CDR3 bases read: TGTGCCAGCAGTGGGTTTAGCGGCTCCGGTGAG. The complete variable domain, with remaining parts taken from reference TRBV2 and TRBJ2-1, reads EPEVTQTPSHQVTQMGQEVILRCVPISNHLYFYWYRQILGQKVEFLVSFYNNEISEKSEIFDDQFSVERPDGSNFTLKIRSTKLEDSAMYFCASSGFSGSGEQFFGPGTRLTVL.

To note about this clone: The CDR3 end falls 3 residues outside the read, so it is completed with the germline J gene. The chain is built from TRBV20-1 and TRBJ1-5; the D gene is possibly TRBD1 (5 bases). Germline values: CDR1 DFQATT, CDR2 SNEGSKA (reference sequence). The V gene lost 2 bases and the J gene lost 4 bases, with 18 bases spanning the gap. This CDR3 is built from 16 residues. The CDR3 DNA, read in part, is TGCAGTGCTAGACTCAGTCAGGGAGAGCAAAATCAGCCC. This gives the protein CSARLSQGEQNQP. The CDR3 in full is CSARLSQGEQNQPQHF.

As to this clone: With the read ending 3 residues before the CDR3 end, the germline J gene is used to fill in that end. The chain joins TRBV5-1 to TRBJ1-6; 8 positions match TRBD1. V shed 5 bases, J shed 7 bases, and the junction held 8 bases outside the gene matches. Germline values: CDR1 SGHRS, CDR2 YFSETQ. The CDR3 contains 15 residues. CDR3 bases read: TGCGCCAGCAGTTACGGACAGGGTGAAAATTCACCC. Protein product: CASSYGQGENSP. Given in full, the CDR3 is CASSYGQGENSPLHF.

As for this clone: The read comes to an end 3 residues before the CDR3 does, leaving the germline J gene to fill in the end. The rearrangement uses TRBV7-2 and TRBJ2-1; D not resolved. Germline V CDR1 and CDR2: SGHTA, FQGNSA. The CDR3 covers 14 residues. V shed 5 bases and J shed 8 bases, with 16 bases lying between them. The CDR3: CASSKGNSLDEQFF. The CDR3 DNA, read in part, is TGTGCCAGCAGCAAGGGCAACTCTCTGGATGAG.

With respect to this clone: The read ends 3 residues early relative to the CDR3; the germline J gene fills the gap. This chain links TRBV7-6 with TRBJ2-5, with D perhaps being TRBD1 or TRBD2 (7 bases each). V was cut by 10 bases and J by 2 bases, with 14 bases left in between. Germline CDR1 and CDR2: SGHVS and FNYEAQ. The CDR3 extends over 13 amino acids. CDR3 DNA, as far as it was read: TGTGCCATGAACAGGGGAGGGCAAGAGACC. Translating gives CAMNRGGQET. The CDR3 as a whole reads CAMNRGGQETQYF.

CDR3 DNA (partial): TGCAGTGCTAGAGAAAGGAAGGTGGGCGGGCTACTGAGCTCCTACAATGAG. This sequence encodes CSARERKVGGLLSSYNE. The entire CDR3 sequence reads CSARERKVGGLLSSYNEQFF. V and J are TRBV20-1 and TRBJ2-1; tentative D call: TRBD2 (5 bases). The read comes to an end 3 residues before the CDR3 does, leaving the germline J gene to fill in the end. Germline CDR1 reads DFQATT; CDR2 reads SNEGSKA (reference sequence). V was pared by 0 bases and J by 0 bases, with 24 bases between. The CDR3 contains 20 residues.

With respect to this clone: With the read ending 3 residues before the CDR3 end, the germline J gene is used to fill in that end. This rearrangement joins TRBV5-1 to TRBJ1-1, with 8 positions matching TRBD1. With V trimmed by 4 bases and J by 6 bases, 8 bases remained unmatched. Germline V gene data show CDR1 as SGHRS and CDR2 as YFSETQ. This CDR3 region has 14 residues. CDR3: CASSPGGVGAEAFF. The part of the CDR3 DNA that was read is TGCGCCAGCAGCCCAGGGGGCGTAGGCGCTGAA.

Concerning this clone: The read halts 3 residues ahead of the CDR3 end, with the missing end drawn from the germline J gene. The V call is TRBV7-6, the J call TRBJ2-5, with 9 bases fitting TRBD1. This CDR3 is built from 15 residues. Losses at the gene ends were 8 bases for V and 5 bases for J; bases not matched to a gene: 12. Germline CDR1 is SGHVS and CDR2 is FNYEAQ. The sequenced CDR3 bases are TGTGCCAGCCGAACCGGGACAGGGAGCGTGGAGACC. Encoded protein: CASRTGTGSVET. From start to end, the CDR3 is CASRTGTGSVETQYF.

A word on this clone: The CDR3 end lies 3 residues beyond the end of the read and is filled in from the germline J gene. The V and J genes are TRBV2 and TRBJ2-3; 11 bases are shared with TRBD2. CDR1 and CDR2 (germline): SNHLY, FYNNEI. The length of the CDR3 is 14 residues. After removal of 8 bases from V and 3 bases from J, the junction contained 4 bases not matched to a gene. The CDR3 sequence is CASLGLAETDTQYF. CDR3 DNA, as far as it was read: TGTGCCAGCCTGGGACTAGCGGAAACAGATACG. The complete variable domain, with remaining parts taken from reference TRBV2 and TRBJ2-3, reads EPEVTQTPSHQVTQMGQEVILRCVPISNHLYFYWYRQILGQKVEFLVSFYNNEISEKSEIFDDQFSVERPDGSNFTLKIRSTKLEDSAMYFCASLGLAETDTQYFGPGTRLTVL.

Worth noting for this clone: The read falls 3 residues short of the CDR3 end, and the missing part is taken from the germline J gene. The J gene is TRBJ1-5, the V gene TRBV7-2; TRBD1 matches at 7 bases. With 5 bases clipped from V and 3 bases from J, the junction kept 4 bases outside the gene matches. CDR1 is SGHTA, CDR2 FQGNSA, per germline. The CDR3 is 14 amino acids. The sequenced CDR3 bases are TGTGCCAGCAGCATACAGGGGCTCAATCAGCCC. It yields the protein CASSIQGLNQP. The complete CDR3 protein is CASSIQGLNQPQHF.

The CDR3 loop reads CASSETGVNTEAFF. The CDR3 DNA, read in part, is TGTGCCAGCTCAGAGACAGGGGTGAACACTGAA. V and J are TRBV18 and TRBJ1-1; 8 nucleotides line up with TRBD1. The read is 3 residues too short to cover the CDR3 end, so that end is filled in from the germline J gene. The CDR3 has 14 residues. Germline-derived CDR1 and CDR2 are KGHSH and LQKENI. Trimming took 5 bases from V and 0 from J; bases not matched to a gene: 2.

This clone ranks as medium-sized in terms of frequency. The read ends 3 residues early relative to the CDR3; the germline J gene fills the gap. V and J are TRBV7-2 and TRBJ2-5, with D unclear. CDR1 is SGHTA, CDR2 FQGNSA, per germline. V lost 5 bases and J lost 0, with 10 bases in between. This CDR3 contains 14 residues. The CDR3 DNA, read in part, is TGTGCCAGCAGCATCCTAGGAGACCAAGAGACC. This encodes CASSILGDQET. The full CDR3 protein is CASSILGDQETQYF.

Worth noting for this clone: With the read ending 3 residues before the CDR3 end, the germline J gene is used to fill in that end. The V gene is TRBV28, the J gene TRBJ1-1; D gene uncertain. Germline CDR1 is MDHEN and CDR2 is SYDVKM. CDR3 size: 13 residues. The germline V and J ends were trimmed by 3 bases and 3 bases, with 8 bases remaining between them. The CDR3 reads CASSFAVDTEAFF. The sequenced part of the CDR3 DNA is TGTGCCAGCAGTTTCGCGGTAGACACTGAA. The variable domain in full, completed from reference TRBV28 and TRBJ1-1, reads DVKVTQSSRYLVKRTGEKVFLECVQDMDHENMFWYRQDPGLGLRLIYFSYDVKMKEKGDIPEGYSVSREKKERFSLILESASTNQTSMYLCASSFAVDTEAFFGQGTRLTVV.

As concerns this clone: The missing CDR3 end, 3 residues past where the read stops, is filled in from the germline J gene. The gene calls are TRBV7-9 and TRBJ1-4, with TRBD1 identical over 7 bases. Germline V lookup: CDR1 SEHNR, CDR2 FQNEAQ (reference sequence). This CDR3 is built from 14 residues. The CDR3 spells CASSLAGGAEKLFF. The CDR3 DNA, read in part, is TGTGCCAGCAGCTTAGCAGGGGGCGCGGAGAAA.